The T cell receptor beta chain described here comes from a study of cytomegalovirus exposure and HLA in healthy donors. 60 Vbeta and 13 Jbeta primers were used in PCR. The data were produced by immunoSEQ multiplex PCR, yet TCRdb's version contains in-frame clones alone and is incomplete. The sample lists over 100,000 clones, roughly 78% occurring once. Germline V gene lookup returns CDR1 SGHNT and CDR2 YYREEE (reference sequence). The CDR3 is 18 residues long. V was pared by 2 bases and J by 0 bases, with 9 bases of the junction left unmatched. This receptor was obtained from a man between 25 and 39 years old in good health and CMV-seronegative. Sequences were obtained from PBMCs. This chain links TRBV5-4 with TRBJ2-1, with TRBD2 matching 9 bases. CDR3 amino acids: CASSLRPTSGSSYNEQFF. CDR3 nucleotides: TGTGCCAGCAGCTTACGCCCGACTAGCGGCAGCTCCTACAATGAGCAGTTCTTC.